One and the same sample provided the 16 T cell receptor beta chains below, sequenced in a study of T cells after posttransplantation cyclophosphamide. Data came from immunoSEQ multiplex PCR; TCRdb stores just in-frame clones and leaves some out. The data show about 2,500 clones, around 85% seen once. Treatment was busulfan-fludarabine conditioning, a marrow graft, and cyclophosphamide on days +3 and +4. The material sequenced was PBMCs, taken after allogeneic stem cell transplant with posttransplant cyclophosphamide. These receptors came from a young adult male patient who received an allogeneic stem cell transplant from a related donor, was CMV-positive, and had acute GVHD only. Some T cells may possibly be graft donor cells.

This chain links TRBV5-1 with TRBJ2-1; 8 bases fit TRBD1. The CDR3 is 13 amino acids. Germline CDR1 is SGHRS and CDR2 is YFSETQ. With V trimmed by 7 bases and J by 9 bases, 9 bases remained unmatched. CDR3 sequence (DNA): TGCGCCAGCCTTGCACAGGGGGTAGGTGAGCAGTTCTTC. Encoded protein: CASLAQGVGEQFF.

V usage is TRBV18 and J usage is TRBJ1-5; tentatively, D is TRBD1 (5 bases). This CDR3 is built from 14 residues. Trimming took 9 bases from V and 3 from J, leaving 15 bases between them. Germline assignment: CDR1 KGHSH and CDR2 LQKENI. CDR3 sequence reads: CASEAGIDNQPQHF. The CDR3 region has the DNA TGTGCCAGTGAGGCAGGGATTGACAATCAGCCCCAGCATTTT.

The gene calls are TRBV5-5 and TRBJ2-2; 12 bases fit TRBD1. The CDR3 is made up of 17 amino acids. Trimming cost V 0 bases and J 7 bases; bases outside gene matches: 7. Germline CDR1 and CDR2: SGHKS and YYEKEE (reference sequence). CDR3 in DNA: TGTGCCAGCAGCTTGGACCCGGGACAGGGGGCGATCGGGGAGCTGTTTTTT. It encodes CASSLDPGQGAIGELFF.

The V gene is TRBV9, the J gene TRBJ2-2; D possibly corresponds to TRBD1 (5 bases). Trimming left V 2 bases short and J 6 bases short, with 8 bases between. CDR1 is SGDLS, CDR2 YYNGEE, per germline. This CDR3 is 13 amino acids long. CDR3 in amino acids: CASSVRGSGELFF. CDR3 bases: TGTGCCAGCAGCGTTAGGGGTTCCGGGGAGCTGTTTTTT.

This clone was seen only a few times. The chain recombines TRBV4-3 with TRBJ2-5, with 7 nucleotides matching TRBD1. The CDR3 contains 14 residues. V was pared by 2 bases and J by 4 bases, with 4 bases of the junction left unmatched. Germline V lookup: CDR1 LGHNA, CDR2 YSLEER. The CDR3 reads CASSQRTGRETQYF. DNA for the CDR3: TGCGCCAGCAGCCAACGGACAGGCAGAGAGACCCAGTACTTC.

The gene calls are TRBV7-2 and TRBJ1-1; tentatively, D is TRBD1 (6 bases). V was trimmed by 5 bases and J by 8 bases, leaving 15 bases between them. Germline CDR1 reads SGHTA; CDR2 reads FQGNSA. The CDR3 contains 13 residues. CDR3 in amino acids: CASSAKQGNEAFF. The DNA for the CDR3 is TGTGCCAGCAGCGCTAAACAGGGAAACGAAGCTTTCTTT.

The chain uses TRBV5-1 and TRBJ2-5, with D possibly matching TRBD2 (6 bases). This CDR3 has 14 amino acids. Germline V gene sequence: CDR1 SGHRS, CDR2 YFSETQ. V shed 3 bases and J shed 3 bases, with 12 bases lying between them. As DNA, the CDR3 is TGCGCCAGCAGCTGGCGACTAGGGGAAGAGACCCAGTACTTC. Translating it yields CASSWRLGEETQYF.

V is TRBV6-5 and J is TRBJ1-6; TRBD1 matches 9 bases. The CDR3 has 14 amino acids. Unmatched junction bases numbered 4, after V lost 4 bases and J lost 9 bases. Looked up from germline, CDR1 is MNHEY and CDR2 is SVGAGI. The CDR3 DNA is TGTGCCAGCAGTTTACAGGGGGCAGCTTCACCCCTCCACTTT. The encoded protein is CASSLQGAASPLHF.

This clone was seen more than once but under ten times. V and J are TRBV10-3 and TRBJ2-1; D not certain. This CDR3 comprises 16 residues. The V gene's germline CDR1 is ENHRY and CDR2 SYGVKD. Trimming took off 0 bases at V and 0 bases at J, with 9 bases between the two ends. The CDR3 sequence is CAISESSMSSYNEQFF. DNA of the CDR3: TGTGCCATCAGTGAGTCGAGCATGAGCTCCTACAATGAGCAGTTCTTC.

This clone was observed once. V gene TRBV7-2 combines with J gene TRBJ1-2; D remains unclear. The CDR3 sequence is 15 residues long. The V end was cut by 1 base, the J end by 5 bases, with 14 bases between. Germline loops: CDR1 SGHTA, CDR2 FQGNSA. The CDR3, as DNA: TGTGCCAGCAGCTTAGATCCCAGTCCCTCTTATGGCTACACCTTC. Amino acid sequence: CASSLDPSPSYGYTF.

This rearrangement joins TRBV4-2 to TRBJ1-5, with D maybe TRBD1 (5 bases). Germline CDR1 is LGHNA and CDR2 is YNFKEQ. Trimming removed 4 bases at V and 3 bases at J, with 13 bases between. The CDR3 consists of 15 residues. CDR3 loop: CASSPQAGNNQPQHF. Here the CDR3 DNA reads TGTGCCAGCAGCCCCCAGGCAGGGAACAATCAGCCCCAGCATTTT.

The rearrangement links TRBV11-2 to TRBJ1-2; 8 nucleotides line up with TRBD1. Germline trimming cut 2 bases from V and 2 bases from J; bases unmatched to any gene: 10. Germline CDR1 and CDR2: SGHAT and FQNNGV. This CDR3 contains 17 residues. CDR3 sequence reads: CASSLWAGQEGNYGYTF. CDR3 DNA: TGTGCCAGCAGCTTATGGGCGGGACAGGAGGGGAACTATGGCTACACCTTC.

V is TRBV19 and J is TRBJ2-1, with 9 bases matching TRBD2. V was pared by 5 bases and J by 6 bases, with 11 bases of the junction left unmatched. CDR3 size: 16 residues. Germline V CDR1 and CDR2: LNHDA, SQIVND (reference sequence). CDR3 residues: CASSPQDSGRINEQFF. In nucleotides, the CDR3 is TGTGCCAGTAGTCCCCAAGATAGCGGGAGAATCAATGAGCAGTTCTTC.

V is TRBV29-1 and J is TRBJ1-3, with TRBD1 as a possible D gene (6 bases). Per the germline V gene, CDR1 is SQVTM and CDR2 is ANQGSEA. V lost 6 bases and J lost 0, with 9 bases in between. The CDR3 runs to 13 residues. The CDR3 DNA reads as TGCAGCGTAGGACAGAACTCTGGAAACACCATATATTTT. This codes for CSVGQNSGNTIYF.

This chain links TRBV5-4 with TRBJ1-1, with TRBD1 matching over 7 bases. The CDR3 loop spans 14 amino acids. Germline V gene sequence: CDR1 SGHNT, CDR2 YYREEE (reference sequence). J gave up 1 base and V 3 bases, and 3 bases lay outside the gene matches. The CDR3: CASSSRQGNTEAFF. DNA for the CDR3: TGTGCCAGCAGCTCCCGACAGGGGAACACTGAAGCTTTCTTT.

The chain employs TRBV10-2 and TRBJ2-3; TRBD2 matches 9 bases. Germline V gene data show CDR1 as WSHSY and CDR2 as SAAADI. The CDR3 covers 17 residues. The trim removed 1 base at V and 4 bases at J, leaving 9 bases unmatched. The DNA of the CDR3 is TGCGCCAGCAGTGAGTTTCAGCGGGGGGCAGCGGCAGATACGCAGTATTTT. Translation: CASSEFQRGAAADTQYF.